The 23 T cell receptor beta chains listed next were all sequenced from one sample in a study of cytomegalovirus exposure and HLA in healthy donors. PCR employed 60 Vbeta and 13 Jbeta primers. TCRdb's copy holds only in-frame clones and misses some; the assay was immunoSEQ multiplex PCR. This table holds approximately 58,000 clones. Sequences were obtained from PBMCs. Source of these receptors: a man aged 25-45 years in good health and CMV-seropositive.

CDR3 loop: CASSQGLDFYNEQFF. The CDR3 nucleotides are TGTGCCAGCAGCCAAGGTCTAGATTTCTACAATGAGCAGTTCTTC. The V call is TRBV4-2, the J call TRBJ2-1; no clear D. The CDR3 sequence is 15 residues long. Germline V gives CDR1 LGHNA, CDR2 YNFKEQ. V was shortened by 1 base and J by 3 bases, with 10 bases between the two germline ends.

The V call is TRBV7-9, the J call TRBJ1-2; 10 bases are shared with TRBD1. Germline CDR1 reads SEHNR; CDR2 reads FQNEAQ (reference sequence). J was trimmed by 5 bases and V by 5 bases; bases with no gene match: 5. This CDR3 is 14 amino acids long. CDR3 in amino acids: CASSRGTGDYGYTF. Here the CDR3 DNA reads TGTGCCAGCAGCCGAGGGACAGGGGATTATGGCTACACCTTC. The whole variable domain, filled in from reference TRBV7-9 and TRBJ1-2, reads DTGVSQNPRHKITKRGQNVTFRCDPISEHNRLYWYRQTLGQGPEFLTYFQNEAQLEKSRLLSDRFSAERPKGSFSTLEIQRTEQGDSAMYLCASSRGTGDYGYTFGSGTRLTVV.

The chain recombines TRBV5-1 with TRBJ2-5; D unclear. The DNA end is a closer match to TRBJ2-7, so the J assignment may be wrong. This CDR3 comprises 14 residues. Germline CDR1 SGHRS, CDR2 YFSETQ. Written as DNA, the CDR3 is TGCGCCAGCAGCTCGTCTCCCCCCCCTAACGAGCAGTACTTC. As protein: CASSSSPPPNEQYF.

V and J are TRBV6-5 and TRBJ2-5, with TRBD2 matching over 16 bases. The CDR3 runs 15 residues. J was trimmed by 5 bases and V by 5 bases; bases with no gene match: 2. The germline V gene encodes CDR1 MNHEY and CDR2 SVGAGI. CDR3 sequence: CASSGTSGGAETQYF. The CDR3 DNA sequence: TGTGCCAGCAGTGGGACTAGCGGGGGGGCCGAGACCCAGTACTTC.

The V gene is TRBV6-5, the J gene TRBJ2-5, with 15 bases lining up with TRBD2. The CDR3 runs 16 residues. With 3 bases clipped from V and 5 bases from J, the junction kept 4 bases outside the gene matches. Looked up from germline, CDR1 is MNHEY and CDR2 is SVGAGI. The CDR3 protein is CASSYGTSGGFETQYF. CDR3 nucleotides: TGTGCCAGCAGTTATGGGACTAGCGGGGGGTTTGAGACCCAGTACTTC.

This rearrangement joins TRBV6-5 to TRBJ1-2, with unresolved D. Germline V gene data show CDR1 as MNHEY and CDR2 as SVGAGI. The CDR3 has 14 amino acids. Trimming pared 3 bases from V and 4 bases from J, leaving 12 bases between. CDR3 sequence (DNA): TGTGCCAGCAGTTATAACAGCGGTGGCTATGGCTACACCTTC. Amino acids: CASSYNSGGYGYTF.

The CDR3 reads CAWSVGATYNEQFF. DNA for the CDR3: TGTGCCTGGAGTGTGGGGGCTACCTACAATGAGCAGTTCTTC. This chain connects TRBV30 to TRBJ2-1; weak D call: TRBD1 (6 bases). V shed 0 bases and J shed 2 bases, with 8 bases lying between them. Germline loops: CDR1 GTSNPN, CDR2 SVGIG (reference sequence). This CDR3 region has 14 residues.

J is TRBJ2-6 and V is TRBV6-1, with D tentatively TRBD2 (5 bases). CDR3 length: 17 residues. Trimming stripped 3 bases from V and 0 bases from J, with 12 bases between. Germline CDR1 and CDR2: MNHNS and SASEGT. The CDR3 bases are TGTGCCAGCAGTGAGTACGGAGGTTCCTCTGGGGCCAACGTCCTGACTTTC. It specifies CASSEYGGSSGANVLTF.

This chain joins TRBV10-3 and TRBJ2-3; possibly TRBD1 for D (5 bases). This CDR3 is 14 amino acids long. The V gene lost 5 bases and the J gene lost 3 bases, with 12 bases spanning the gap. Germline CDR1 is ENHRY and CDR2 is SYGVKD. This CDR3 is CAISQRGETDTQYF. CDR3 nucleotides: TGTGCCATCAGTCAAAGGGGCGAGACAGATACGCAGTATTTT.

Concerning this clone itself: Relative to the germline gene, one junction end is altered; a read error may explain this. The rearrangement uses TRBV27 and TRBJ2-3; no clear D. The CDR3 length is 14 residues. CDR1 is MNHEY and CDR2 is SMNVEV in the germline V gene (reference sequence). The CDR3 sequence: CASSLVGSTDKQYF. In nucleotides, the CDR3 is TGTGCCAGCAGTTTAGTCGGAAGCACAGATAAGCAGTATTTT.

The rearrangement links TRBV6-1 to TRBJ1-1; 10 bases agree with TRBD1. The V gene end was trimmed by 1 base and the J gene end by 1 base; junction bases not matched to a gene: 3. The length of the CDR3 is 16 residues. Germline CDR1 MNHNS, CDR2 SASEGT. The CDR3 loop is CASSEEGTGANTEAFF. Written as DNA, the CDR3 is TGTGCCAGCAGTGAAGAAGGGACAGGGGCGAACACTGAAGCTTTCTTT.

The chain uses TRBV25-1 and TRBJ1-2; TRBD1 agrees at 11 bases. CDR3 size: 15 residues. The trim removed 4 bases at V and 8 bases at J, leaving 9 bases unmatched. CDR1 MGHDK and CDR2 SYGVNS come from the germline V gene. Here the CDR3 reads CASSATLDRGQGYTF. DNA for the CDR3: TGTGCCAGCAGTGCGACCCTGGACAGGGGGCAAGGCTACACCTTC.

Written as DNA, the CDR3 is TGTGCCAGCTCACCACGAATGTACCTCACAGGGGGCGGTGGTGCGAACACCGGGGAGCTGTTTTTT. Translation gives CASSPRMYLTGGGGANTGELFF. V and J are TRBV18 and TRBJ2-2; TRBD1 aligns across 9 bases. Germline V lookup: CDR1 KGHSH, CDR2 LQKENI. This CDR3 contains 22 residues. With 1 base clipped from V and 0 bases from J, the junction kept 18 bases outside the gene matches.

The rearrangement links TRBV9 to TRBJ2-7; 14 nucleotides agree with TRBD2. Per the germline V gene, CDR1 is SGDLS and CDR2 is YYNGEE. Trimming at V came to 0 bases and at J to 5 bases, leaving 4 bases not matched to a gene. The CDR3 sequence is 16 residues long. CDR3 residues: CASSVAGLAGANEQYF. CDR3 in DNA: TGTGCCAGCAGCGTAGCGGGACTAGCGGGAGCAAACGAGCAGTACTTC.

The chain links TRBV7-9 to TRBJ2-7, with 9 bases matching TRBD1. CDR1 SEHNR and CDR2 FQNEAQ come from the germline V gene (reference sequence). This CDR3 comprises 14 residues. Trimming cost V 4 bases and J 6 bases; bases outside gene matches: 7. The CDR3 DNA follows: TGTGCCAGCAGCTCGACAGGGGGGCAGTCCGAGCAGTACTTC. It translates to CASSSTGGQSEQYF.

The chain has TRBV5-1 and TRBJ2-3; tentative D call: TRBD2 (6 bases). Trimming left V 1 base short and J 6 bases short, with 12 bases between. Germline CDR1 is SGHRS and CDR2 is YFSETQ. The CDR3 spans 14 residues. The chain's CDR3 is CASSLSGGRDTQYF. The CDR3 bases are TGCGCCAGCAGCTTGTCCGGGGGTAGGGATACGCAGTATTTT.

The chain uses TRBV2 and TRBJ1-4; 9 positions agree with TRBD1. Germline values: CDR1 SNHLY, CDR2 FYNNEI. The junction had 6 bases not matched to a gene; V was cut back by 6 bases and J by 7 bases. This CDR3 is 14 amino acids long. This CDR3 reads CASREDRGFEKLFF. CDR3 in DNA: TGTGCCAGCAGAGAGGACAGGGGTTTTGAAAAACTGTTTTTT. Full variable domain (missing parts from reference TRBV2 and TRBJ1-4): EPEVTQTPSHQVTQMGQEVILRCVPISNHLYFYWYRQILGQKVEFLVSFYNNEISEKSEIFDDQFSVERPDGSNFTLKIRSTKLEDSAMYFCASREDRGFEKLFFGSGTQLSVL.

V and J are TRBV9 and TRBJ2-5, with D possibly TRBD2 on 6 matching bases. Trimming took 2 bases from V and 2 from J, leaving 10 bases between them. The CDR3 is made up of 14 amino acids. Germline CDR1 and CDR2: SGDLS and YYNGEE. CDR3 sequence: CASSVRDFQETQYF. CDR3 bases: TGTGCCAGCAGCGTCCGGGACTTTCAAGAGACCCAGTACTTC.

The V gene is TRBV28, the J gene TRBJ1-2; the D is unclear. Trimming stripped 5 bases from V and 4 bases from J, with 17 bases between. The germline V gene has CDR1 MDHEN and CDR2 SYDVKM. The CDR3 has 15 residues. CDR3 nucleotides: TGTGCCAGCAGTAGCCCCATGAGGGCTGGCTATGGCTACACCTTC. It specifies CASSSPMRAGYGYTF.

The rearrangement links TRBV5-1 to TRBJ1-3; D remains unclear. V lost 0 bases and J 0 bases, leaving 16 bases between the germline ends. The CDR3 totals 18 residues. Germline loops: CDR1 SGHRS, CDR2 YFSETQ. The CDR3 DNA sequence: TGCGCCAGCAGCTTGGCCGAATACAGTAATCCCTCTGGAAACACCATATATTTT. Amino acids: CASSLAEYSNPSGNTIYF.

The CDR3, as DNA: TGTGCCAGCAGCGTAGGAGCGGGCCCCGCTGGGGGTACGCAGTATTTT. Its protein is CASSVGAGPAGGTQYF. The chain links TRBV9 to TRBJ2-3, with D possibly being TRBD2 (6 bases). The CDR3 totals 16 residues. V gave up 0 bases and J gave up 8 bases, with 19 bases separating them. Per germline, CDR1 SGDLS and CDR2 YYNGEE.

Turning to this clone: Germline is not matched at one junction end, which may reflect a read error. The chain employs TRBV19 and TRBJ1-1, with D maybe TRBD1 (6 bases). This CDR3 has 13 amino acids. CDR1 and CDR2 from the germline V gene are LNHDA and SQIVND (reference sequence). The CDR3 reads CASSIGTDTEDFF. The CDR3 nucleotides read TGTGCCAGTAGTATAGGGACAGACACTGAAGATTTCTTT.

V usage is TRBV7-9 and J usage is TRBJ1-6; TRBD1 agrees at 10 bases. This CDR3 is built from 16 residues. Germline trimming cut 1 base from V and 5 bases from J; bases unmatched to any gene: 2. Germline V gene data show CDR1 as SEHNR and CDR2 as FQNEAQ (reference sequence). The CDR3 loop reads CASSLVGQGNNSPLHF. CDR3 in DNA: TGTGCCAGCAGCTTAGTGGGACAGGGGAATAATTCACCCCTCCACTTT.